This TCR beta chain was captured in a study of cytomegalovirus exposure and HLA in healthy donors. At the level of the study: In a previous analysis, approximately 110 million unique TCR beta sequences were found from 150 million to 200 million T cells. Around 81% of around 400 genotyped donors fell in the Caucasian-associated ancestry cluster.

Vbeta (60) and Jbeta (13) primers were used in the PCR. Repertoires were generated with immunoSEQ multiplex PCR, while TCRdb's copy carries only in-frame clones and drops some. The sample spans 50,000 to 75,000 clones; the ten largest clones claim approximately 2%. As to this clone: Its specificity is not known.

Study-level findings and limits: V- and J-gene trimming in TCR beta was tied to a missense DCLRE1C variant by an analysis performed later. Across donors, most TCRs were seen rarely, yet some public ones were widespread.

This TCR derives from a woman between 18 and 29 years old in good health and CMV-seronegative. The sample consisted of PBMCs.

The CDR3 bases are TGTGCCTGGAGTGTACAGGACAGGGTGGCCGGGGAGCTGTTTTTT. Residues: CAWSVQDRVAGELFF. The rearrangement joins TRBV30 to TRBJ2-2; 8 positions agree with TRBD1. Trimming at V came to 0 bases and at J to 6 bases, leaving 6 bases not matched to a gene. Germline values: CDR1 GTSNPN, CDR2 SVGIG (reference sequence). This CDR3 has 15 residues.